The clone carrying this TCR beta chain was picked up one time. The record originates from a study of blood T cell repertoires in COVID-19. In the study overall: Donors in the United States, Italy and Spain gave samples during acute or convalescent COVID-19. T cells, B-cell-depleted T cells, or PBMCs supplied cDNA or gDNA.

CDR3 size: 13 residues. Trimming took off 5 bases at V and 2 bases at J, with 9 bases between the two ends. From germline, CDR1 is SGHTA and CDR2 FQGNSA. In the original workflow: Estimates of nucleated cell counts were drawn from the amplification of reference gene primers. Here immunoSEQ multiplex PCR was the method, and the copy in TCRdb shows in-frame clones only, minus some. Clone size and V and J calls were adopted from that table, with D and trimming inferred from the DNA. The sample contains 60,000 or so clones, around 84% of which appear only once. V gene TRBV7-2 combines with J gene TRBJ2-5; D call uncertain. The sequenced sample consisted of peripheral blood. The sequence was obtained from a woman older than 75 with acute or convalescent COVID-19. The CDR3 DNA reads as TGTGCCAGCAGCCGGAGCGAACAAGAGACCCAGTACTTC. It encodes CASSRSEQETQYF.